The rows below give T cell receptor beta chains drawn from one sample of a study of T cell repertoires in cytomegalovirus infection. One entry per CDR3 protein results from TCRdb running MiXCR on the reads. The table records fewer than 1,000,000 distinct CDR3 sequences, more than 25% of them present only once. No antigen has been assigned to these receptors. The material was cultured CD8+ T cells from PBMCs, obtained from culture after CMV antigen stimulation. The receptors shown here come from a human donor in good health (CMV status not recorded). Some clones in this sample may be carry-over from other donors' samples. CDR3s include the opening cysteine and the closing phenylalanine or tryptophan. A D gene is named only where the DNA matches it firmly. Only some rows state a clone size, as once, few, many or a class for expanded clones.

abundance	d_gene	v_gene	j_gene	CDR3aa	CDR3nt
few	NA	TRBV5-1	TRBJ2-7	CASSLARGPNEQYF	TGCGCCAGCAGCTTGGCCCGGGGCCCCAACGAGCAGTACTTC
few	NA	TRBV7-9	TRBJ2-1	CASSPALAGIYNEQFF	TGTGCCAGCAGCCCAGCCTTGGCGGGTATCTACAATGAGCAGTTCTTC
few	TRBD1	TRBV7-3	TRBJ1-5	CASSLNGDRANQPQHF	TGTGCCAGCAGCTTAAACGGGGACAGGGCCAATCAGCCCCAGCATTTT
NA	TRBD2	TRBV4-1	TRBJ2-3	CASSHPGTSGEDTQYF	TGCGCCAGCAGCCATCCCGGGACTAGCGGGGAAGATACGCAGTATTTT
NA	TRBD2	TRBV10-3	TRBJ2-1	CAISESGLVFYNEQFF	TGTGCCATCAGTGAGTCGGGACTAGTGTTTTACAATGAGCAGTTCTTC
many	NA	TRBV6-2/TRBV6-3	TRBJ2-2	CASSYAGTTGELFF	TGTGCCAGCAGTTACGCGGGAACCACCGGGGAGCTGTTTTTT
NA	TRBD2	TRBV2	TRBJ2-3	CASKRTGTTSTDTQYF	TGTGCCAGCAAGAGGACCGGGACTACTAGCACAGATACGCAGTATTTT
few	NA	TRBV19	TRBJ1-1	CASSPDTGNTEAFF	TGTGCCAGTAGTCCGGATACAGGGAACACTGAAGCTTTCTTT
few	NA	TRBV7-9	TRBJ2-2	CASSLQGPTNTGELFF	TGTGCCAGCAGCTTACAGGGCCCCACGAACACCGGGGAGCTGTTTTTT
NA	TRBD1	TRBV5-8	TRBJ1-5	CASSSTGTGHNPIWYSNQPQHF	TGTGCCAGCAGCAGTACCGGGACAGGGCACAACCCGATATGGTATAGCAATCAGCCCCAGCATTTT
few	NA	TRBV6-1	TRBJ2-2	CASTLGGAGELFF	TGTGCCAGCACCCTAGGAGGGGCCGGGGAGCTGTTTTTT
few	NA	TRBV12-3/TRBV12-4	TRBJ2-3	CASSYRAGTDTQYF	TGTGCCAGCAGTTACAGGGCCGGCACAGATACGCAGTATTTT
NA	TRBD1	TRBV7-3	TRBJ2-2	CASSFTGGRAGELFF	TGTGCCAGCAGCTTCACAGGGGGCAGGGCCGGGGAGCTGTTTTTT
NA	NA	TRBV5-1	TRBJ1-2	CASSLGGISGYTF	TGCGCCAGCAGCTTAGGAGGGATCAGTGGCTACACCTTC
NA	NA	TRBV29-1	TRBJ1-1	CSVGGPGAEAFF	TGCAGCGTCGGTGGTCCAGGGGCTGAAGCTTTCTTT
NA	NA	TRBV6-2/TRBV6-3	TRBJ1-3	CASSYSWPLDSYSGNTIYF	TGTGCCAGCAGTTACTCCTGGCCTTTGGACAGCTACTCTGGAAACACCATATATTTT
few	NA	TRBV27	TRBJ1-2	CASSLSIGGSRGYTF	TGTGCCAGCAGTTTATCGATCGGAGGTAGCCGCGGCTACACCTTC
NA	TRBD1	TRBV7-9	TRBJ2-1	CASSPGQLFEQFF	TGTGCCAGCAGCCCGGGACAGTTGTTTGAGCAGTTCTTC
many	TRBD2	TRBV7-2	TRBJ2-1	CASSLGLAVIGRSYNEQFF	TGTGCCAGCAGCTTGGGACTAGCGGTGATTGGTAGGTCCTACAATGAGCAGTTCTTC
few	NA	TRBV19	TRBJ2-3	CASTRTGRETDTQYF	TGTGCCAGTACCCGGACAGGGCGGGAGACAGATACGCAGTATTTT
once	NA	TRBV27	TRBJ1-2	CASSLGGSIGYTF	TGTGCCAGCAGTTTAGGGGGGAGCATTGGCTACACCTTC
NA	NA	TRBV6-1	TRBJ1-1	CAGSYSSTTNTEAFF	TGTGCCGGCAGTTACAGTTCCACAACGAACACTGAAGCTTTCTTT
NA	NA	TRBV7-9	TRBJ2-7	CASSFSDGTYEQYF	TGTGCCAGCAGTTTCTCGGACGGTACCTACGAGCAGTACTTC
few	NA	TRBV5-1	TRBJ1-1	CASSWMGGGLGEAFF	TGCGCCAGCAGCTGGATGGGGGGAGGGTTGGGTGAAGCTTTCTTT
few	TRBD1	TRBV19	TRBJ1-5	CASSMGDSHNQPQHF	TGTGCCAGTAGTATGGGGGACAGCCACAATCAGCCCCAGCATTTT
many	NA	TRBV7-3	TRBJ2-1	CASSLYERGGGYNEQFF	TGTGCCAGCAGCTTATACGAAAGAGGGGGGGGTTACAATGAGCAGTTCTTC
NA	TRBD1	TRBV27	TRBJ2-7	CASSLSWGQEYEQYF	TGTGCCAGCAGTTTGTCTTGGGGACAGGAGTACGAGCAGTACTTC
NA	NA	TRBV9	TRBJ2-1	CASSVLDYAFHNEQFF	TGTGCCAGCAGCGTACTAGACTACGCTTTCCACAATGAGCAGTTCTTC
NA	TRBD1	TRBV15	TRBJ2-1	CATSRDAGGSYNEQFF	TGTGCCACCAGCAGAGATGCAGGGGGCTCCTACAATGAGCAGTTCTTC
NA	NA	TRBV27	TRBJ1-2	CASSSGLTGDYGYTF	TGTGCCAGCAGTTCGGGACTTACGGGAGACTATGGCTACACCTTC
few	NA	TRBV6-2/TRBV6-3	TRBJ1-5	CASSWAPPAQHF	TGTGCCAGCAGTTGGGCCCCCCCAGCCCAGCATTTT
few	NA	TRBV4-2	TRBJ1-5	CASSQPDLNQPQHF	TGTGCCAGCAGCCAACCGGACTTAAATCAGCCCCAGCATTTT
NA	NA	TRBV12-3/TRBV12-4	TRBJ1-2	CASSPPGQLRYGYTF	TGTGCCAGCAGCCCTCCCGGACAGTTGCGGTATGGCTACACCTTC
NA	NA	TRBV10-1	TRBJ2-2	CASSGAHWGRGGELFF	TGCGCCAGCAGTGGAGCGCACTGGGGTCGCGGCGGGGAGCTGTTTTTT
NA	NA	TRBV5-1	TRBJ1-2	CASSFNGQNYGYTF	TGCGCCAGCAGCTTTAACGGACAGAACTATGGCTACACCTTC
few	NA	TRBV4-2	TRBJ2-4	CASSQRDSGTKNIQYF	TGTGCCAGCAGCCAGCGGGACTCCGGCACCAAAAACATTCAGTACTTC
few	TRBD1	TRBV14	TRBJ2-2	CASSQTRDRWKMNTGELFF	TGTGCCAGCAGCCAAACCCGGGACAGGTGGAAGATGAACACCGGGGAGCTGTTTTTT
NA	NA	TRBV5-4	TRBJ2-7	CASSSPGAGLLYEQYF	TGTGCCAGCAGCTCCCCTGGCGCGGGCCTACTCTACGAGCAGTACTTC
NA	NA	TRBV12-3/TRBV12-4	TRBJ2-5	CASSLVVEKTGPGVVAQYF	TGTGCCAGCAGTTTAGTAGTAGAAAAGACAGGACCAGGAGTAGTGGCCCAGTACTTC
few	NA	TRBV12-3/TRBV12-4	TRBJ2-7	CASSPSLSGYEQYF	TGTGCCAGCAGTCCCTCTCTGTCAGGGTACGAGCAGTACTTC
NA	NA	TRBV9	TRBJ2-2	CASSFLDGGELFF	TGTGCCAGCAGCTTTCTGGACGGCGGGGAGCTGTTTTTT